A selection of T cell receptor beta chains follows, all from one sample in a study of blood T cell repertoires in COVID-19. This table comes from immunoSEQ multiplex PCR, and its TCRdb copy is limited to in-frame clones, with some not included. The table records approximately 190,000 clones, approximately 90% of them present only once. The material sequenced was peripheral blood. Receptor source: a man in his forties or fifties with active or convalescent COVID-19. CDR3s include the opening cysteine and the closing phenylalanine or tryptophan. The order of the fields is CDR3 DNA, CDR3 protein, V gene, D gene, J gene, clone size. D genes are given only for firm matches. Clone size is stated in some rows and not others, as once, few, many or a class when expanded.

TGTGCCAGCAGCCGAACGACAGGGAAGGTGATGAATAACTATGGCTACACCTTC	CASSRTTGKVMNNYGYTF	TRBV3-1/TRBV3-2	TRBD1	TRBJ1-2	NA
TGTGCCAGCACAGAGGGAGCCGAGACCCAGTACTTC	CASTEGAETQYF	TRBV12-3/TRBV12-4	NA	TRBJ2-5	NA
TGTGCCAGCACCCAACCCAACTTTTTTGTGGAAGCTTTCTTT	CASTQPNFFVEAFF	TRBV7-9	NA	TRBJ1-1	NA
TGTGCCACCAGCAGAGGGCAGGGGGCTAACACCGGGGAGCTGTTTTTT	CATSRGQGANTGELFF	TRBV15	TRBD1	TRBJ2-2	NA
TGTGCCACCAGTGAAAACCCGTGGGGAGACGTGGGCACAGATACGCAGTATTTT	CATSENPWGDVGTDTQYF	TRBV24-1	NA	TRBJ2-3	once
TGTGCCAGCAGCTTAGCGCAGGGGGAAGCTAAAAACATTCAGTACTTC	CASSLAQGEAKNIQYF	TRBV7-6	TRBD1	TRBJ2-4	NA
TGTGCCAGCAGTTATCGGCAGGGGTCCACCTATGGCTACACCTTC	CASSYRQGSTYGYTF	TRBV6-2/TRBV6-3	NA	TRBJ1-2	NA
TGTGCCAGCAGAACAGGGTCAGATACGCAGTATTTT	CASRTGSDTQYF	TRBV6-5	NA	TRBJ2-3	NA
TGTGCCAGCACAGGGGAATCTTACCAATCCTACAATGAGCAGTTCTTC	CASTGESYQSYNEQFF	TRBV2	NA	TRBJ2-1	NA
TGTGCCGCTTCAGGGGGCTTGAATGTGAGAGATACGCAGTATTTT	CAASGGLNVRDTQYF	TRBV6-6	TRBD1	TRBJ2-3	NA
TGTGCCAGCAGCTTTTTCAGGACAGGGGCTTACACAGATACGCAGTATTTT	CASSFFRTGAYTDTQYF	TRBV5-6	TRBD1	TRBJ2-3	NA
TGTGCCAGTAGTATTTTAGGACAGGGGGTCTTCAACACTGAAGCTTTCTTT	CASSILGQGVFNTEAFF	TRBV19	TRBD1	TRBJ1-1	NA
TGTGCCAGCAGCGAAGGGACTAGCGGCGGCTACGAGCAGTACTTC	CASSEGTSGGYEQYF	TRBV5-4	TRBD2	TRBJ2-7	NA
TGTGCCAGCAGCATTGACTTCGGGGATACGCAGTATTTT	CASSIDFGDTQYF	TRBV27	NA	TRBJ2-3	NA
TGTGCCAGTAGTCCCGACAGGACTCTTGGCTACACCTTC	CASSPDRTLGYTF	TRBV19	NA	TRBJ1-2	NA
TGTGCCAGCAGTGAGGCGACAGGGGCCGAATTCTATGGCTACACCTTC	CASSEATGAEFYGYTF	TRBV6-1	TRBD1	TRBJ1-2	few
TGTGCCAGCAGTTTCGACATCGGCAATCAGCCCCAGCATTTT	CASSFDIGNQPQHF	TRBV27	NA	TRBJ1-5	NA
TGTGCCAGCTCACCAGAACGACAGGGGGCTGGGTCTGGAAACACCATATATTTT	CASSPERQGAGSGNTIYF	TRBV18	TRBD1	TRBJ1-3	NA
TGTGCCAGCAGTCCCCCGGACACCGAAAATCAGCCCCAGCATTTT	CASSPPDTENQPQHF	TRBV28	NA	TRBJ1-5	once
TGTGCCAGCTCACCTCGAGACAGGAACACTGAAGCTTTCTTT	CASSPRDRNTEAFF	TRBV18	NA	TRBJ1-1	NA
TGTGCCAGCAGTACCCAACAGGGTCCTGGAAACACCATATATTTT	CASSTQQGPGNTIYF	TRBV28	NA	TRBJ1-3	once
TGTGCCAGCAGCTTAGCCTTACAGGGGGCCGGGGAGCTGTTTTTT	CASSLALQGAGELFF	TRBV7-6	TRBD1	TRBJ2-2	NA
TGTGCCTGGAGCAGAGGGACTAGCGGGAGATTCTACGAGCAGTACTTC	CAWSRGTSGRFYEQYF	TRBV30	TRBD2	TRBJ2-7	NA
TGTGCCAGCAGCTCCCATCAGGGCCGGACCGGGGAGCTGTTTTTT	CASSSHQGRTGELFF	TRBV7-9	NA	TRBJ2-2	NA
TGCGCCAGCAGTACGTTCGGGGACAGTTCCTCCGGGGAGCTGTTTTTT	CASSTFGDSSSGELFF	TRBV5-1	TRBD1	TRBJ2-2	NA
TGCGCCAGCGACGAACTAGCGGGGGGGCTTGGCGGTACGCAGTATTTT	CASDELAGGLGGTQYF	TRBV5-1	TRBD2	TRBJ2-3	NA
TGTGCCAGCAGCTCGGGACAGAACTATGGCTACACCTTC	CASSSGQNYGYTF	TRBV5-6	TRBD1	TRBJ1-2	NA
TGTGCCAGCAGCTTAAGGGCTAGCGGGAGCTACAATGAGCAGTTCTTC	CASSLRASGSYNEQFF	TRBV11-3	TRBD2	TRBJ2-1	few
TGTGCCAGCAGCGGAAATCAGGGGATTGCCGGGGAGCTGTTTTTT	CASSGNQGIAGELFF	TRBV13	NA	TRBJ2-2	once